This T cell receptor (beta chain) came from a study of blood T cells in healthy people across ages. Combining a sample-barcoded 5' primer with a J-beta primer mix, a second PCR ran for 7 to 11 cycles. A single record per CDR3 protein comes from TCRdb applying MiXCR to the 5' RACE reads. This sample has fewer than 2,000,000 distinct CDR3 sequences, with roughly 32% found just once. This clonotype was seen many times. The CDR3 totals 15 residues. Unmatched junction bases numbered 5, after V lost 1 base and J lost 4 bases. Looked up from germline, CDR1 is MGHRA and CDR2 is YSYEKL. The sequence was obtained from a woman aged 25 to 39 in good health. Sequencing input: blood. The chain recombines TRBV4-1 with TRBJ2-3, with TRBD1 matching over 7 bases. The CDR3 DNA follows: TGCGCCAGCAGCCAAGTTCAGGGGGTCCCAGATACGCAGTATTTT. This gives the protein CASSQVQGVPDTQYF.